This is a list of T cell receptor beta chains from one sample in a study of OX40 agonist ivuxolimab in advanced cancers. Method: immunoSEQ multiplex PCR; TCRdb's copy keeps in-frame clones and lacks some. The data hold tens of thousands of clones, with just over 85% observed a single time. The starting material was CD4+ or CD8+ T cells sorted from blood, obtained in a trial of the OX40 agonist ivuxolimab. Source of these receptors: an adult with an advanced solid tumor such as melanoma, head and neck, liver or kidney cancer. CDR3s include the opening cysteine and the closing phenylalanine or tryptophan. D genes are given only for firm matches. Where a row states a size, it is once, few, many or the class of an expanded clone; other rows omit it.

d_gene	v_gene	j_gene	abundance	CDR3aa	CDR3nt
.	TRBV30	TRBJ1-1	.	CAWSVRRPRTEAFF	TGTGCCTGGAGTGTACGTAGACCCAGGACTGAAGCTTTCTTT
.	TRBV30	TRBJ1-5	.	CAWSVPWGGGQPQHF	TGTGCCTGGAGTGTACCGTGGGGCGGGGGTCAGCCCCAGCATTTT
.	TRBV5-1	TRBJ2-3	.	CASSLALGADTQYF	TGCGCCAGCAGCTTGGCCCTGGGTGCAGATACGCAGTATTTT
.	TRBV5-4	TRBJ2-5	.	CASSGGGVLKETQYF	TGTGCCAGCAGCGGTGGAGGGGTATTAAAAGAGACCCAGTACTTC
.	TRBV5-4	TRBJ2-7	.	CASSQDQSYEQYF	TGTGCCAGCAGTCAGGACCAGTCCTACGAGCAGTACTTC
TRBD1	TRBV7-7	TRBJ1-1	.	CASSQLPPGQILSTEAFF	TGTGCTAGCAGCCAGCTTCCGCCGGGACAGATCTTGAGTACTGAAGCTTTCTTT
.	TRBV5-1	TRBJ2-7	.	CASTRGTDSYEQYF	TGCGCCAGCACAAGGGGTACGGACAGCTACGAGCAGTACTTC
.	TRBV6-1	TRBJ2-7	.	CASRSPSSYEQYF	TGTGCCAGCAGATCACCCTCCTCTTACGAGCAGTACTTC
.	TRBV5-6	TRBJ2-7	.	CASTLGPTSGGEQYF	TGTGCCAGCACCCTCGGACCGACCTCTGGGGGCGAGCAGTACTTC
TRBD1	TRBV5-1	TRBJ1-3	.	CASSPGQGRNTIYF	TGCGCCAGCAGCCCGGGACAGGGGAGAAACACCATATATTTT
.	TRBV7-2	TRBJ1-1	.	CASSFPSGGAEAFF	TGTGCCAGCAGCTTCCCCTCGGGAGGGGCTGAAGCTTTCTTT
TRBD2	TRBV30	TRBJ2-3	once	CAWSGSGGSDTQYF	TGTGCCTGGAGTGGTAGCGGGGGGTCGGATACGCAGTATTTT
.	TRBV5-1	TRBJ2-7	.	CASASTAPFYEQYF	TGCGCCAGCGCATCGACAGCGCCCTTCTACGAGCAGTACTTC
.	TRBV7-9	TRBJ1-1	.	CASSPGSPENTEAFF	TGTGCCAGCAGCCCCGGGTCCCCCGAGAACACTGAAGCTTTCTTT
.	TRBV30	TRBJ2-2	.	CACQGGLNTGELFF	TGTGCCTGCCAGGGGGGATTAAACACCGGGGAGCTGTTTTTT
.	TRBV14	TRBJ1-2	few	CASSQGSFYGYTF	TGTGCCAGCAGCCAAGGCAGCTTCTATGGCTACACCTTC
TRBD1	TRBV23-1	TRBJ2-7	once	CASTDRGLIPNYEQYF	TGCGCCAGCACCGACAGGGGGCTTATTCCCAATTACGAGCAGTACTTC
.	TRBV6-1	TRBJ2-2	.	CASSPLGRDTGELFF	TGTGCCAGCAGCCCCCTCGGGCGGGACACCGGGGAGCTGTTTTTT
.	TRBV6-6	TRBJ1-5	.	CASSLGPGNQPQHF	TGTGCCAGCAGCCTCGGACCCGGCAATCAGCCCCAGCATTTT
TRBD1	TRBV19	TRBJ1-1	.	CASSPSGTDAFF	TGTGCCAGTAGCCCCTCCGGGACAGACGCTTTCTTT
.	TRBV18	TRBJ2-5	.	CASSLYEEETQYF	TGTGCCAGCTCACTTTACGAGGAAGAGACCCAGTACTTC
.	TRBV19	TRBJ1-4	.	CASSVGQTTNEKLFF	TGTGCCAGTAGTGTCGGACAGACAACTAATGAAAAACTGTTTTTT
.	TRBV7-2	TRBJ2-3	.	CASSSGYTQYF	TGTGCCAGCAGCTCCGGATATACGCAGTATTTT
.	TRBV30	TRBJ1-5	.	CAWSVSDLQAQHF	TGTGCCTGGAGTGTATCGGATCTCCAGGCCCAGCATTTT
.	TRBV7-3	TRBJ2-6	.	CASSLALTSGANVLTF	TGTGCCAGCAGCTTAGCCCTGACATCTGGGGCCAACGTCCTGACTTTC
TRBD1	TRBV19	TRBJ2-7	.	CASSIVGTGGSYEQYF	TGTGCCAGTAGTATAGTGGGGACAGGGGGCTCCTACGAGCAGTACTTC
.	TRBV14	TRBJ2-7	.	CASSQASSVSAYEQYF	TGTGCCAGCAGCCAAGCTTCATCGGTATCGGCCTACGAGCAGTACTTC
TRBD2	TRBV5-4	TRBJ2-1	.	CASSLGGPSGRAIGDEQFF	TGTGCCAGCAGCTTGGGTGGGCCTAGCGGGAGGGCCATTGGGGATGAGCAGTTCTTC
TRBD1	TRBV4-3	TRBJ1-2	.	CASSPRPGQGGNGYTF	TGCGCCAGCAGCCCGAGACCGGGACAGGGAGGCAATGGCTACACCTTC
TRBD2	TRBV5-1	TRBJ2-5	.	CASSEPTGGETQYF	TGCGCCAGCAGCGAACCGACGGGGGGAGAGACCCAGTACTTC
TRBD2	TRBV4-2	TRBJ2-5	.	CASSQSSGYQETQYF	TGTGCCAGCAGCCAGAGTAGCGGGTACCAAGAGACCCAGTACTTC
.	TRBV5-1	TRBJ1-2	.	CASSLEAGNGYTF	TGCGCCAGCAGCTTGGAGGCAGGGAATGGCTACACCTTC
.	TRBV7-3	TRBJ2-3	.	CASSFPGTDTQYF	TGTGCCAGCAGCTTCCCAGGGACAGATACGCAGTATTTT
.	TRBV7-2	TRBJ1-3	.	CASSLGDSSGNTIYF	TGTGCCAGCAGCTTAGGAGACAGCTCTGGAAACACCATATATTTT
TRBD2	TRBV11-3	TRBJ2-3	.	CASSWTSGTDTQYF	TGTGCCAGCAGCTGGACTAGCGGCACAGATACGCAGTATTTT
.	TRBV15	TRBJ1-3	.	CATSRDVGLTGNTIYF	TGTGCCACCAGCAGGGACGTGGGTCTCACTGGAAACACCATATATTTT
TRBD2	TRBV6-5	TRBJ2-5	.	CASRPPGGTQYF	TGTGCCAGCAGGCCGCCGGGGGGGACCCAGTACTTC
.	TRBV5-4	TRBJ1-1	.	CASRGTADYTEAFF	TGTGCCAGCAGAGGTACAGCGGATTACACTGAAGCTTTCTTT
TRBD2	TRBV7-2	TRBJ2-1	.	CASSPLEIAGGGGEQFF	TGTGCCAGCAGCCCCCTGGAGATAGCGGGAGGGGGAGGGGAGCAGTTCTTC
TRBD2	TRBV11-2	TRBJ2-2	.	CASSPQAGVSTGELFF	TGTGCCAGCAGCCCCCAAGCGGGGGTGTCAACCGGGGAGCTGTTTTTT
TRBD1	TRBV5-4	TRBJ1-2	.	CASSPASQGHGYTF	TGTGCCAGCAGCCCGGCCTCACAGGGGCATGGCTACACCTTC